What follows are 21 T cell receptor beta chains derived from one specimen sequenced in a study of radiation and T cells in renal cell carcinoma. The assay was immunoSEQ multiplex PCR, and TCRdb's table has in-frame clones only and misses some. This sample has some 150,000 clones; roughly 89% occur once, and the top ten carry over 10%. Time point noted: blood 2 weeks post-SBRT. Treatment given: 15 Gy SBRT to primary tumor, nephrectomy 4 weeks later. The material was blood, obtained from a patient whose treatment included radiotherapy and nephrectomy. These receptors all stem from a woman aged 50 to 60 with renal cell carcinoma.

V and J are TRBV13 and TRBJ1-1, with D maybe TRBD1 (5 bases). With 5 bases removed from V and 5 bases from J, the gap between germline ends came to 18 bases. The CDR3 runs 15 residues. Germline loops: CDR1 PRHDT, CDR2 FYEKMQ (reference sequence). The CDR3 DNA reads TGTGCCAGCAGCCTACGGGACGGCGGTTGGACTGAAGCTTTCTTT. This encodes CASSLRDGGWTEAFF.

The V gene is TRBV30, the J gene TRBJ2-2; TRBD2 aligns across 9 bases. Germline V gene sequence: CDR1 GTSNPN, CDR2 SVGIG (reference sequence). The CDR3 has 16 residues. Trimming took 0 bases from V and 1 from J; bases not matched to a gene: 3. The chain's CDR3 is CAWSVYSGGNTGELFF. CDR3 bases: TGTGCCTGGAGTGTATATAGCGGGGGGAACACCGGGGAGCTGTTTTTT.

This clone was observed a single time. This chain connects TRBV9 to TRBJ1-2; D may be TRBD1 (6 bases). CDR3 size: 13 residues. Germline lookup yields CDR1 SGDLS and CDR2 YYNGEE. V lost 0 bases to trimming and J lost 4 bases, with 7 bases between them. The CDR3 DNA sequence: TGTGCCAGCAGCGTAGAAGGGGGCTATGGCTACACCTTC. It specifies CASSVEGGYGYTF.

The rearrangement joins TRBV28 to TRBJ2-3; perhaps TRBD1 as D (6 bases). This CDR3 comprises 16 residues. V gave up 4 bases and J gave up 0 bases, with 14 bases separating them. Per the germline V gene, CDR1 is MDHEN and CDR2 is SYDVKM. The DNA of the CDR3 is TGTGCCAGCAGTTCCCCCGGGACACCAAGCACAGATACGCAGTATTTT. It encodes CASSSPGTPSTDTQYF.

The chain has TRBV7-2 and TRBJ2-7; 12 positions agree with TRBD2. V gave up 5 bases and J gave up 6 bases; unmatched junction bases: 8. CDR3 length: 15 residues. Germline lookup yields CDR1 SGHTA and CDR2 FQGNSA. The DNA for the CDR3 is TGTGCCAGCAGCCAGACTAGCGGGGGATTCGTCGAGCAGTACTTC. Encoded protein: CASSQTSGGFVEQYF.

The CDR3 nucleotides read TGCGCCAGCAGCCAAGCAACCGTATCTAGCACAGATACGCAGTATTTT. Residues: CASSQATVSSTDTQYF. The V and J genes are TRBV4-1 and TRBJ2-3; D is ambiguous. The CDR3 spans 16 residues. Per the germline V gene, CDR1 is MGHRA and CDR2 is YSYEKL. The V end was cut by 1 base, the J end by 0 bases, with 11 bases between.

The chain has TRBV5-1 and TRBJ2-7; 9 bases are shared with TRBD2. The trim removed 4 bases at V and 3 bases at J, leaving 17 bases unmatched. This CDR3 has 18 amino acids. From germline, CDR1 is SGHRS and CDR2 YFSETQ. The CDR3 is CASSRRLAGPGGDYEQYF. The CDR3 DNA sequence: TGCGCCAGCAGCCGCCGGCTAGCGGGGCCCGGGGGCGACTACGAGCAGTACTTC.

The V and J genes are TRBV19 and TRBJ1-2; D unclear. This CDR3 region has 13 residues. Germline V lookup: CDR1 LNHDA, CDR2 SQIVND (reference sequence). V gave up 2 bases and J gave up 3 bases, with 7 bases separating them. The CDR3 DNA is TGTGCCAGTAGTATAAACGGGGACTATGGCTACACCTTC. The encoded protein is CASSINGDYGYTF. The variable domain in full, completed from reference TRBV19 and TRBJ1-2, reads DGGITQSPKYLFRKEGQNVTLSCEQNLNHDAMYWYRQDPGQGLRLIYYSQIVNDFQKGDIAEGYSVSREKKESFPLTVTSAQKNPTAFYLCASSINGDYGYTFGSGTRLTVV.

DNA of the CDR3: TGTGCCAGTAGTACGCGCATGGATACGCAGTATTTT. Amino acids: CASSTRMDTQYF. The V call is TRBV19, the J call TRBJ2-3; D is unclear. The V and J ends lost 4 bases and 6 bases respectively, with 8 bases between them. The length of the CDR3 is 12 residues. CDR1 LNHDA and CDR2 SQIVND come from the germline V gene (reference sequence).

This chain connects TRBV4-3 to TRBJ2-1, with 16 bases that match TRBD2. Germline CDR1 reads LGHNA; CDR2 reads YSLEER. CDR3 length: 18 amino acids. After removal of 4 bases from V and 4 bases from J, the junction contained 7 bases not matched to a gene. This CDR3 is CASSRTPGLAGGYNEQFF. The CDR3 DNA follows: TGCGCCAGCAGCCGAACTCCGGGACTAGCGGGGGGGTACAATGAGCAGTTCTTC.

The chain links TRBV6-6 to TRBJ1-5, with D possibly matching TRBD1 (5 bases). The CDR3 loop spans 13 amino acids. Germline assignment: CDR1 MNHNY and CDR2 SVGAGI (reference sequence). V gave up 10 bases and J gave up 5 bases, with 15 bases separating them. The CDR3 sequence: CATEHRWDQPQHF. CDR3 nucleotides: TGTGCCACCGAACACAGGTGGGATCAGCCCCAGCATTTT.

This clone was seen a few times. This sample also contains other DNA sequences that code for the same CDR3. The chain combines TRBV7-3 with TRBJ1-1; D unresolved. This CDR3 is 13 amino acids long. Trimming pared 5 bases from V and 1 base from J, leaving 8 bases between. Germline loops: CDR1 SGHTA, CDR2 FQGTGA. The CDR3 DNA follows: TGTGCCAGCAGCCTGGAAGGGAACACTGAAGCTTTCTTT. It codes for CASSLEGNTEAFF.

This clone was detected once. V and J are TRBV2 and TRBJ1-5; D might be TRBD1 (5 bases). CDR3 length: 15 amino acids. Trimming cost V 7 bases and J 2 bases, with 15 bases left between them. In germline, CDR1 is SNHLY, CDR2 FYNNEI. The CDR3 region is CASKVDDSGNQPQHF. CDR3 nucleotides: TGTGCCAGCAAAGTCGATGACAGTGGCAATCAGCCCCAGCATTTT. Full variable domain (outside the CDR3, taken from reference TRBV2 and TRBJ1-5): EPEVTQTPSHQVTQMGQEVILRCVPISNHLYFYWYRQILGQKVEFLVSFYNNEISEKSEIFDDQFSVERPDGSNFTLKIRSTKLEDSAMYFCASKVDDSGNQPQHFGDGTRLSIL.

The chain combines TRBV5-6 with TRBJ2-7, with D possibly TRBD1 on 5 matching bases. CDR1 and CDR2 from the germline V gene are SGHDT and YYEEEE. The CDR3 has 15 amino acids. The V end lost 5 bases, the J end lost 3 bases, and 18 bases lay between the germline ends. The CDR3 spells CASSPYQGRGYEQYF. DNA for the CDR3: TGTGCCAGCAGTCCTTATCAGGGTAGGGGCTACGAGCAGTACTTC. The whole variable domain, remainder taken from reference TRBV5-6 and TRBJ2-7, is DAGVTQSPTHLIKTRGQQVTLRCSPKSGHDTVSWYQQALGQGPQFIFQYYEEEERQRGNFPDRFSGHQFPNYSSELNVNALLLGDSALYLCASSPYQGRGYEQYFGPGTRLTVT.

In this sample, this clone turned up a few times. V and J are TRBV18 and TRBJ1-1; D remains ambiguous. With 5 bases removed from V and 1 base from J, the gap between germline ends came to 5 bases. Germline CDR1 reads KGHSH; CDR2 reads LQKENI. There are 12 residues in the CDR3. DNA for the CDR3: TGTGCCAGCTCAGACGCGAACACTGAAGCTTTCTTT. It specifies CASSDANTEAFF.

The chain links TRBV30 to TRBJ1-5; TRBD1 is a possible D gene (5 bases). CDR1 is GTSNPN, CDR2 SVGIG, per germline (reference sequence). The CDR3 runs 15 residues. V was trimmed by 1 base and J by 7 bases, leaving 17 bases between them. CDR3 nucleotide sequence: TGTGCCTGGAGTGCAGGGACGGCCCGGACGCAGCCCCAGCATTTT. This encodes CAWSAGTARTQPQHF.

This clone was found once. The J gene is TRBJ2-2, the V gene TRBV18; D is ambiguous. The germline V and J ends were trimmed by 1 base and 2 bases, with 5 bases remaining between them. Germline assignment: CDR1 KGHSH and CDR2 LQKENI. The length of the CDR3 is 14 residues. CDR3 amino acids: CASSPLGNTGELFF. In DNA form, the CDR3 reads TGTGCCAGCTCACCACTAGGCAACACCGGGGAGCTGTTTTTT.

Only a few counts were recorded for this clone. The chain combines TRBV5-6 with TRBJ2-7; D is possibly TRBD2 (7 bases). Germline-derived CDR1 and CDR2 are SGHDT and YYEEEE. The CDR3 loop spans 17 amino acids. V was shortened by 3 bases and J by 0 bases, with 19 bases between the two germline ends. In nucleotides, the CDR3 is TGTGCCAGCAGCTGGGGGGGCTGGGGAAGCAGCTCCTACGAGCAGTACTTC. Its translation: CASSWGGWGSSSYEQYF.

This chain joins TRBV4-2 and TRBJ1-1; D remains ambiguous. Germline V CDR1 and CDR2: LGHNA, YNFKEQ. V shed 4 bases and J shed 7 bases, with 16 bases lying between them. The CDR3 runs 14 residues. CDR3 coding DNA: TGTGCCAGCAGCCGAAGTTCCTTACCCTTTGAAGCTTTCTTT. It yields the protein CASSRSSLPFEAFF.

The chain recombines TRBV13 with TRBJ1-4; TRBD1 might be the D (5 bases). The CDR3 consists of 16 residues. Trimming stripped 3 bases from V and 0 bases from J, with 11 bases between. CDR1 and CDR2 from the germline V gene are PRHDT and FYEKMQ (reference sequence). The CDR3 region has the DNA TGTGCCAGCAGCTTCCGGGGCGGGGCAACTAATGAAAAACTGTTTTTT. Its protein is CASSFRGGATNEKLFF.

The rearrangement joins TRBV29-1 to TRBJ2-1, with TRBD2 identical over 9 bases. This CDR3 has 14 amino acids. Germline assignment: CDR1 SQVTM and CDR2 ANQGSEA. Losses at the gene ends were 3 bases for V and 4 bases for J; bases not matched to a gene: 4. The CDR3 loop reads CSVETSGAYNEQFF. The CDR3 DNA sequence: TGCAGCGTTGAGACTAGCGGAGCTTACAATGAGCAGTTCTTC.